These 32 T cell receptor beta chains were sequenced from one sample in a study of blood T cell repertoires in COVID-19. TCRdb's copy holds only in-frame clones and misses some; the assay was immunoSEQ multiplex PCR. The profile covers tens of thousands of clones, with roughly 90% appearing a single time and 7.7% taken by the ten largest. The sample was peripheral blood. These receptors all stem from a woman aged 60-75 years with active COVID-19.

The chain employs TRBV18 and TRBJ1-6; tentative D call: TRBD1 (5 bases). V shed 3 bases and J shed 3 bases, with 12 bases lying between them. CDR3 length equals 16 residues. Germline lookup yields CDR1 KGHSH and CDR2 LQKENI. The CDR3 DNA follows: TGTGCCAGCTCACCGCCAAACGGGGGCTATAATTCACCCCTCCACTTT. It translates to CASSPPNGGYNSPLHF.

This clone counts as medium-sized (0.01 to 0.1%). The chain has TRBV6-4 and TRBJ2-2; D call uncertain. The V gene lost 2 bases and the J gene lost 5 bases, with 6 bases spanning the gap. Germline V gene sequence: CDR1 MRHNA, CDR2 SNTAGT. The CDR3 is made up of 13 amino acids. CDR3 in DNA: TGTGCCAGCAGTGACACAGCAACCGGGGAGCTGTTTTTT. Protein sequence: CASSDTATGELFF.

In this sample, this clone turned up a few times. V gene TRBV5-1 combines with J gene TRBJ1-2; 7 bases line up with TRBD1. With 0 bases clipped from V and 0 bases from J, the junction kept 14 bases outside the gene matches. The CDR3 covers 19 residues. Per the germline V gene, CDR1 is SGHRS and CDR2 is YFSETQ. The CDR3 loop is CASSLGEGAGTQTNYGYTF. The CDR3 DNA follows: TGCGCCAGCAGCTTGGGAGAGGGGGCCGGGACACAAACTAACTATGGCTACACCTTC.

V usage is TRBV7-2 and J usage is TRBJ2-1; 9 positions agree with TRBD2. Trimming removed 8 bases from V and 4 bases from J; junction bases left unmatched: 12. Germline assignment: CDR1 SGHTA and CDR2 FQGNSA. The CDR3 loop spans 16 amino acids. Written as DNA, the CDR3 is TGTGCCAGCGCGGAAAATAGCGGGGGTGTATACAATGAGCAGTTCTTC. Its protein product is CASAENSGGVYNEQFF.

The CDR3 sequence: CASSRGQGSHGYTF. CDR3 DNA: TGTGCCAGCAGCCGTGGACAGGGTTCACATGGCTACACCTTC. The chain uses TRBV7-3 and TRBJ1-2, with 8 positions matching TRBD1. The junction had 8 bases not matched to a gene; V was cut back by 5 bases and J by 6 bases. Germline lookup yields CDR1 SGHTA and CDR2 FQGTGA. This CDR3 region has 14 residues.

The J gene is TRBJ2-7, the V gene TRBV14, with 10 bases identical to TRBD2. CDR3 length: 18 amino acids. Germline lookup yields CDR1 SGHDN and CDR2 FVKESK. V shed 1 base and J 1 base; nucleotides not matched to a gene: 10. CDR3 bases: TGTGCCAGCAGCCAAGGGGTTAGCGGGGGGCCAAGATCCTACGAGCAGTACTTC. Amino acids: CASSQGVSGGPRSYEQYF. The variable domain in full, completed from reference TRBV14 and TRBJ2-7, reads EAGVTQFPSHSVIEKGQTVTLRCDPISGHDNLYWYRRVMGKEIKFLLHFVKESKQDESGMPNNRFLAERTGGTYSTLKVQPAELEDSGVYFCASSQGVSGGPRSYEQYFGPGTRLTVT.

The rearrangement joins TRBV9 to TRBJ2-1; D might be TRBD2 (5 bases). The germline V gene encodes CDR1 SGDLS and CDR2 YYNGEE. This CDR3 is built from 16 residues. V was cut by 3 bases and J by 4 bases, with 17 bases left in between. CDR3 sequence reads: CASSAPGSESYNEQFF. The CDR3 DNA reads TGTGCCAGCAGCGCGCCGGGGTCAGAGTCATACAATGAGCAGTTCTTC.

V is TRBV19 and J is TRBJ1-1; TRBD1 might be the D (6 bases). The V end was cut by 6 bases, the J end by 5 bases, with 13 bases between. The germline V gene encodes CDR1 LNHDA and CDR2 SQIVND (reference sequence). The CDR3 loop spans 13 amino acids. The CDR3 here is CASSTSGATEAFF. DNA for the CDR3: TGTGCCAGTAGCACGTCAGGGGCGACTGAAGCTTTCTTT.

As DNA, the CDR3 is TGTGCCAGCCATCCAGGGGGCCGGACCCAGTACTTC. It encodes CASHPGGRTQYF. The chain is built from TRBV2 and TRBJ2-5; 8 nucleotides match TRBD1. The CDR3 consists of 12 residues. V lost 8 bases and J lost 7; bases outside the gene matches: 6. Germline V lookup: CDR1 SNHLY, CDR2 FYNNEI.

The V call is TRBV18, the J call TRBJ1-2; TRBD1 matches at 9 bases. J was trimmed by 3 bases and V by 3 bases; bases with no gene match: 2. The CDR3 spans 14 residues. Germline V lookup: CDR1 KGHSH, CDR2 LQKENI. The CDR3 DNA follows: TGTGCCAGCTCACCTCGACAGGGGGACTATGGCTACACCTTC. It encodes CASSPRQGDYGYTF. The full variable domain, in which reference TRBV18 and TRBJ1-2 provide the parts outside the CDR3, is NAGVMQNPRHLVRRRGQEARLRCSPMKGHSHVYWYRQLPEEGLKFMVYLQKENIIDESGMPKERFSAEFPKEGPSILRIQQVVRGDSAAYFCASSPRQGDYGYTFGSGTRLTVV.

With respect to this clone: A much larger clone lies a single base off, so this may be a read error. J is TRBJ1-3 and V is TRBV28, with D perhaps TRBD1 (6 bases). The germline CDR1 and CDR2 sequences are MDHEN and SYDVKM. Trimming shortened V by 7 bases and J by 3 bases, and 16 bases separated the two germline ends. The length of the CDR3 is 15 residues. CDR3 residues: CASTHGGASGNTIYF. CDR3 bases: TGTGCCAGCACCCACGGGGGGGCTAGTGGAAACACCATATATTTT.

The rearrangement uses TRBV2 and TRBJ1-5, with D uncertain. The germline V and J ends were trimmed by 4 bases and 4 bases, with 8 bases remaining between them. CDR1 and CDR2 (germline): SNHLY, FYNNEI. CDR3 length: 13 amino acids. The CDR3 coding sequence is TGTGCCAGCAGTGGAGTTGTTAATCAGCCCCAGCATTTT. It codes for CASSGVVNQPQHF. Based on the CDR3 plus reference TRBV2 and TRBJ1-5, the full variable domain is EPEVTQTPSHQVTQMGQEVILRCVPISNHLYFYWYRQILGQKVEFLVSFYNNEISEKSEIFDDQFSVERPDGSNFTLKIRSTKLEDSAMYFCASSGVVNQPQHFGDGTRLSIL.

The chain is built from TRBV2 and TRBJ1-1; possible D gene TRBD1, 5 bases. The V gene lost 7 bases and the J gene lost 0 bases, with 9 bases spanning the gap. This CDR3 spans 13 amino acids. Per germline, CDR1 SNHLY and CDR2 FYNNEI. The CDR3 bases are TGTGCCAGCACAACGGGGGTGAACACTGAAGCTTTCTTT. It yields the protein CASTTGVNTEAFF.

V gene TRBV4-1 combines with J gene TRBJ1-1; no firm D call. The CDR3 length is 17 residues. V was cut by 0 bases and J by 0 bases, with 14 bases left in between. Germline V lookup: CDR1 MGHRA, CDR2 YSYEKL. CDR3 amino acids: CASSQEVMGRVNTEAFF. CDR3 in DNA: TGCGCCAGCAGCCAAGAGGTGATGGGGAGAGTGAACACTGAAGCTTTCTTT.

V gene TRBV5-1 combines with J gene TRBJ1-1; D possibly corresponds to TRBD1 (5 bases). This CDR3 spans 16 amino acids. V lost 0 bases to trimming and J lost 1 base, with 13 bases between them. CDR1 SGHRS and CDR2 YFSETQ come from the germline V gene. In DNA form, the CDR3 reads TGCGCCAGCAGCTTGGGGGGCGCCCCAAGGAACACTGAAGCTTTCTTT. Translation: CASSLGGAPRNTEAFF.

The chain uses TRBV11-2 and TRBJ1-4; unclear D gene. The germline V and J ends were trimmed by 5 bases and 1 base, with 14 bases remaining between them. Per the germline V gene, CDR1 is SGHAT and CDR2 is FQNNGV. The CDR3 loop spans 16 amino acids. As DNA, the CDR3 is TGTGCCAGCAGCACTCCTGGGCCCCGAACTAATGAAAAACTGTTTTTT. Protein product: CASSTPGPRTNEKLFF.

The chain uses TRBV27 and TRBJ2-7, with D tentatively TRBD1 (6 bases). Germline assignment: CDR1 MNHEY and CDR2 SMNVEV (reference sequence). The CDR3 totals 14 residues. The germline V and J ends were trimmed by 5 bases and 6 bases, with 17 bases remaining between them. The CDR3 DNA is TGTGCCAGCAGTGTCACCCAGGGGACGGGCGAGCAGTACTTC. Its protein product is CASSVTQGTGEQYF.

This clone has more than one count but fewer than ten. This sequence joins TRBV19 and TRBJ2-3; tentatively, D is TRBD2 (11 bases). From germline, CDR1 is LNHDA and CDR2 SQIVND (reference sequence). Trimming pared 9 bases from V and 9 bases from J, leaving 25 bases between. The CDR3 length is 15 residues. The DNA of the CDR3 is TGTGCCAGCACTAGCGGGGGTTGGGGACAGGGGACGCAGTATTTT. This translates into CASTSGGWGQGTQYF.

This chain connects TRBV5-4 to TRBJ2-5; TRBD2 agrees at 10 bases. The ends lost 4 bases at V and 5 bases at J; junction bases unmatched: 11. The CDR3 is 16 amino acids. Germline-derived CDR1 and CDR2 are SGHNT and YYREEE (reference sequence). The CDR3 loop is CASSPRTSGLRETQYF. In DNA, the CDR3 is TGTGCCAGCAGCCCTCGGACTAGCGGCCTACGTGAGACCCAGTACTTC.

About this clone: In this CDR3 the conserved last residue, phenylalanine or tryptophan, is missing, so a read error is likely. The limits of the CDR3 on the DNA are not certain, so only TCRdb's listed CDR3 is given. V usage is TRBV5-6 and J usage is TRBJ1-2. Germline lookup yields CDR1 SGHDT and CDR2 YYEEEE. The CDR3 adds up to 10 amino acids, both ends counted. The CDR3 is CASTARGPSV.

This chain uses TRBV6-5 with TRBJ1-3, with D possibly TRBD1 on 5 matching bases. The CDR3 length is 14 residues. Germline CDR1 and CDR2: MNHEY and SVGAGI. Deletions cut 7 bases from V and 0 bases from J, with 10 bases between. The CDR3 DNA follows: TGTGCCAGCATAGGGGCCATCTCTGGAAACACCATATATTTT. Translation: CASIGAISGNTIYF.

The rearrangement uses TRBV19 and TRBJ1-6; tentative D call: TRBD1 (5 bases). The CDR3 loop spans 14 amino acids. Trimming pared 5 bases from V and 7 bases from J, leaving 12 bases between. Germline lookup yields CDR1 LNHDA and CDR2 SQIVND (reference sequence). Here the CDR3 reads CASSLRDPNSPLHF. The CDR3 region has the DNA TGTGCCAGTAGTCTCAGGGATCCAAATTCACCCCTCCACTTT.

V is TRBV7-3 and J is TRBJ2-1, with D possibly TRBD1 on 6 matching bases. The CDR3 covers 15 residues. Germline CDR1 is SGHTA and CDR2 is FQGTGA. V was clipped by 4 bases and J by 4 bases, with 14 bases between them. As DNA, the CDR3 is TGTGCCAGCAGCTCCGGGACACCCCAGTACAATGAGCAGTTCTTC. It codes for CASSSGTPQYNEQFF.

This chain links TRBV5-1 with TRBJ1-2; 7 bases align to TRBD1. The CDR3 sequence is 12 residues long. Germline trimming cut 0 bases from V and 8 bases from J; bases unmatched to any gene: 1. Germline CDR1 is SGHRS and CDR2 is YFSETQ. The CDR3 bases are TGCGCCAGCAGCTTGGGGGACAGCGGCTACACCTTC. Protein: CASSLGDSGYTF.

The CDR3 sequence: CASSDSHSATEAFF. CDR3 in DNA: TGTGCCAGCAGTGACTCTCACAGTGCCACTGAAGCTTTCTTT. The chain links TRBV6-4 to TRBJ1-1, with D unclear. Trimming removed 0 bases from V and 4 bases from J, with 9 bases in between. Looked up from germline, CDR1 is MRHNA and CDR2 is SNTAGT. This CDR3 region has 14 residues.

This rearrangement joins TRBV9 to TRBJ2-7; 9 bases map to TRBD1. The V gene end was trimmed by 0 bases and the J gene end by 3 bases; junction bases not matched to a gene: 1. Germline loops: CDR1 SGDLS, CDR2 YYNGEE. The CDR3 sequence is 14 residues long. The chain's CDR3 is CASSVGQGGYEQYF. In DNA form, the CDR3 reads TGTGCCAGCAGCGTAGGACAGGGGGGCTACGAGCAGTACTTC.

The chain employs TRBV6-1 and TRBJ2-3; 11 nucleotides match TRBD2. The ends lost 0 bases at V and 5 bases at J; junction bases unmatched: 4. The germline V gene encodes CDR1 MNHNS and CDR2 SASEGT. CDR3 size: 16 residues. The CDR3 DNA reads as TGTGCCAGCAGTGAAGCTAGCGGGGGGGCTCGAGATACGCAGTATTTT. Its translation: CASSEASGGARDTQYF.

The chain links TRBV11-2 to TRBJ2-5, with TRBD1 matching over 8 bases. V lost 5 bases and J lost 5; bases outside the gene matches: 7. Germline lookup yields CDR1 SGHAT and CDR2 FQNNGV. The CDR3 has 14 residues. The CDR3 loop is CASSGTGGRETQYF. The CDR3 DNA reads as TGTGCCAGCAGCGGAACAGGGGGTCGGGAGACCCAGTACTTC. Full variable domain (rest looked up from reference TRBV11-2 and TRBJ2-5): EAGVAQSPRYKIIEKRQSVAFWCNPISGHATLYWYQQILGQGPKLLIQFQNNGVVDDSQLPKDRFSAERLKGVDSTLKIQPAKLEDSAVYLCASSGTGGRETQYFGPGTRLLVL.

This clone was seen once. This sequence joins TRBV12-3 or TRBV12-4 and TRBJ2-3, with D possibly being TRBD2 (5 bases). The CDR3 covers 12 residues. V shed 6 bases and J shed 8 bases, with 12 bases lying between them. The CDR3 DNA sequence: TGTGCCAGCAGCCAAAAGGCGGGTACGCAGTATTTT. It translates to CASSQKAGTQYF.

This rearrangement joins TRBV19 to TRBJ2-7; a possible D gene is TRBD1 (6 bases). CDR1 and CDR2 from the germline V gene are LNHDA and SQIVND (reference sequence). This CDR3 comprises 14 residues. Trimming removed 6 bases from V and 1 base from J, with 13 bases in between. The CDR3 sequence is CASSLQGLSYEQYF. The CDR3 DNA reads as TGTGCCAGTAGCTTGCAGGGGCTATCCTACGAGCAGTACTTC.

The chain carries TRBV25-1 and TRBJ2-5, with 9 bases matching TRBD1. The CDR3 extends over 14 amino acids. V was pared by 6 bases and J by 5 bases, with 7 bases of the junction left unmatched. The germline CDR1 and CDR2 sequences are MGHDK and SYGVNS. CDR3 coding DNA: TGTGCCAGCAGCGTACAGGGGGCCCGGGAGACCCAGTACTTC. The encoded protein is CASSVQGARETQYF.

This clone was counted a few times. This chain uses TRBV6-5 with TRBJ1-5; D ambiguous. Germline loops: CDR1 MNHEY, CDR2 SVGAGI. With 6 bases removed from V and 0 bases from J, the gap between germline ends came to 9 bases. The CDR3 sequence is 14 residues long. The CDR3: CASSEGYSNQPQHF. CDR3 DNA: TGTGCCAGCAGCGAGGGTTATAGCAATCAGCCCCAGCATTTT.